A single sample gave rise to the 18 T cell receptor beta chains below, sequenced in a study of blood T cell repertoires in COVID-19. Only in-frame clones appear in the TCRdb table, and some are missing; sequencing was by immunoSEQ multiplex PCR. Among around 80,000 clones listed, around 79% were seen once. The sample consisted of peripheral blood. The receptors were sampled from a man aged 50-59 years with active or convalescent COVID-19.

The chain couples TRBV19 to TRBJ1-2; tentatively, D is TRBD1 (6 bases). The CDR3 consists of 15 residues. V lost 10 bases, J lost 8 bases, and 26 bases lay in between. CDR1 and CDR2 from the germline V gene are LNHDA and SQIVND (reference sequence). The CDR3 nucleotides read TGTGCCACCCAAGGGGGTGACAGGTTCGGTAAAGGCTACACCTTC. Protein sequence: CATQGGDRFGKGYTF.

This chain uses TRBV27 with TRBJ1-2; 11 nucleotides agree with TRBD1. CDR3 length: 17 amino acids. The V segment lost 5 bases and the J segment 4 bases; nucleotides outside the gene matches: 12. Germline-derived CDR1 and CDR2 are MNHEY and SMNVEV (reference sequence). Here the CDR3 DNA reads TGTGCCAGCAGTCGACGGGACAGGGGGTCGATGGGCTATGGCTACACCTTC. Its protein product is CASSRRDRGSMGYGYTF.

The chain links TRBV5-1 to TRBJ1-6; TRBD1 aligns across 8 bases. CDR3 length: 15 residues. Germline CDR1 SGHRS, CDR2 YFSETQ. Losses at the gene ends were 4 bases for V and 10 bases for J; bases not matched to a gene: 10. CDR3 region: CASSREGQGGSPLHF. CDR3 bases: TGCGCCAGCAGCCGAGAAGGACAGGGAGGGTCACCCCTCCACTTT.

The rearrangement links TRBV5-4 to TRBJ2-2; no reliable D call. Deletions cut 6 bases from V and 7 bases from J, with 7 bases between. CDR1 and CDR2 from the germline V gene are SGHNT and YYREEE (reference sequence). The CDR3 spans 11 residues. The CDR3 DNA sequence: TGTGCCAGCAATGAGAACGGGGAGCTGTTTTTT. Protein product: CASNENGELFF.

This clone appeared a few times. The chain carries TRBV7-8 and TRBJ1-1, with D tentatively TRBD1 (5 bases). CDR3 length equals 16 residues. Germline V lookup: CDR1 SGHVS, CDR2 FQNEAQ. Trimming removed 5 bases at V and 0 bases at J, with 16 bases between. The chain's CDR3 is CASSALRGRLNTEAFF. Here the CDR3 DNA reads TGTGCCAGCAGCGCCCTACGGGGGAGACTGAACACTGAAGCTTTCTTT.

In this sample, this clone turned up once. This chain links TRBV5-4 with TRBJ1-2; 9 bases fit TRBD1. Trimming at V came to 4 bases and at J to 8 bases, leaving 9 bases not matched to a gene. Germline values: CDR1 SGHNT, CDR2 YYREEE (reference sequence). This CDR3 comprises 14 residues. The CDR3 spells CASSLGQGKSGYTF. For the CDR3, the DNA is TGTGCCAGCAGCCTCGGACAGGGGAAGAGCGGCTACACCTTC.

This clone was counted between two and nine times. The J gene is TRBJ1-2, the V gene TRBV28; tentative D call: TRBD1 (5 bases). CDR1 and CDR2 (germline): MDHEN, SYDVKM. Trimming pared 1 base from V and 8 bases from J, leaving 17 bases between. This CDR3 spans 15 amino acids. Here the CDR3 DNA reads TGTGCCAGCAGTTTATTGTCAGGGAGGGACGGCGGCTACACCTTC. Residues: CASSLLSGRDGGYTF.

This clone was picked up a small number of times. The chain combines TRBV4-3 with TRBJ2-7, with a weak D call TRBD2 (6 bases). The CDR3 is 16 residues long. V dropped 2 bases and J dropped 3 bases, with 17 bases sitting between them. CDR1 and CDR2 (germline): LGHNA, YSLEER. Here the CDR3 reads CASSQSAGLLRYEQYF. Written as DNA, the CDR3 is TGCGCCAGCAGCCAATCGGCGGGGCTTTTACGCTACGAGCAGTACTTC.

The chain uses TRBV9 and TRBJ1-1; D gene ambiguous. V dropped 0 bases and J dropped 1 base, with 7 bases sitting between them. Germline lookup yields CDR1 SGDLS and CDR2 YYNGEE. The CDR3 is 14 amino acids. The CDR3 loop reads CASSVVAQNTEAFF. CDR3 in DNA: TGTGCCAGCAGCGTAGTAGCCCAGAACACTGAAGCTTTCTTT. Full variable domain (outside the CDR3, taken from reference TRBV9 and TRBJ1-1): DSGVTQTPKHLITATGQRVTLRCSPRSGDLSVYWYQQSLDQGLQFLIQYYNGEERAKGNILERFSAQQFPDLHSELNLSSLELGDSALYFCASSVVAQNTEAFFGQGTRLTVV.

CDR3 nucleotides: TGCGCCAGCAGCCATGCCGACAGGGTAGGAAATTCACCCCTCCACTTT. It is translated as CASSHADRVGNSPLHF. This chain links TRBV4-1 with TRBJ1-6; TRBD1 agrees at 7 bases. The CDR3 has 16 amino acids. Germline CDR1 MGHRA, CDR2 YSYEKL. V lost 3 bases, J lost 7 bases, and 9 bases stayed unmatched.

The chain employs TRBV6-4 and TRBJ1-2, with D hard to call. Germline values: CDR1 MRHNA, CDR2 SNTAGT. This CDR3 has 14 residues. The V end was cut by 6 bases, the J end by 4 bases, with 15 bases between. The CDR3 is CASSQEGKGYGYTF. The CDR3 nucleotides read TGTGCCAGCAGCCAGGAGGGTAAGGGCTATGGCTACACCTTC.

The CDR3 loop reads CASSYSTSSLRDSGNTEAFF. In DNA, the CDR3 is TGTGCCAGCAGTTACTCGACGTCTTCCCTACGGGACAGCGGGAACACTGAAGCTTTCTTT. The chain carries TRBV6-2 or TRBV6-3 and TRBJ1-1; 7 nucleotides match TRBD1. Germline V gene data show CDR1 as MNHEY and CDR2 as SVGEGT. This CDR3 comprises 20 residues. With 0 bases clipped from V and 1 base from J, the junction kept 17 bases outside the gene matches.

The chain employs TRBV9 and TRBJ1-4; D call uncertain. From germline, CDR1 is SGDLS and CDR2 YYNGEE. V lost 3 bases and J 8 bases, leaving 17 bases between the germline ends. CDR3 length: 15 amino acids. The CDR3 sequence: CASSATSGYTEKLFF. The CDR3 bases are TGTGCCAGCAGCGCTACCTCGGGGTACACGGAAAAACTGTTTTTT.

This clone has just a few counts. The CDR3 DNA is TGTGCCAGCAGGGGATCAGGGGGCTCGAACACTGAAGCTTTCTTT. Protein product: CASRGSGGSNTEAFF. V and J are TRBV6-5 and TRBJ1-1; 8 bases fit TRBD1. Germline lookup yields CDR1 MNHEY and CDR2 SVGAGI. V lost 6 bases and J lost 1; bases outside the gene matches: 7. There are 15 residues in the CDR3.

The chain carries TRBV19 and TRBJ2-1; 8 bases line up with TRBD2. The V segment lost 1 base and the J segment 0 bases; nucleotides outside the gene matches: 5. The CDR3 consists of 17 residues. Germline assignment: CDR1 LNHDA and CDR2 SQIVND (reference sequence). The CDR3 is CASSIAPGGGSYNEQFF. DNA for the CDR3: TGTGCCAGTAGTATAGCCCCCGGGGGGGGCTCCTACAATGAGCAGTTCTTC.

The chain is built from TRBV5-1 and TRBJ1-6; tentative D call: TRBD1 (5 bases). CDR3 size: 14 residues. The V and J ends lost 0 bases and 6 bases respectively, with 7 bases between them. Germline loops: CDR1 SGHRS, CDR2 YFSETQ. CDR3 in amino acids: CASSLEGRNSPLHF. The CDR3 DNA is TGCGCCAGCAGCTTGGAGGGGCGTAATTCACCCCTCCACTTT.

This clone turned up a few times. The CDR3 nucleotides are TGTGCCAGCAGCTTGGACGGGGCGGGGGGTATGACTGAAGCTTTCTTT. This translates into CASSLDGAGGMTEAFF. The genes are TRBV5-6 and TRBJ1-1, with D perhaps matching TRBD1 (5 bases). Germline V gene sequence: CDR1 SGHDT, CDR2 YYEEEE. V lost 0 bases and J 5 bases, leaving 17 bases between the germline ends. The length of the CDR3 is 16 residues.

This clone was observed a handful of times. V is TRBV4-2 and J is TRBJ2-3; D unclear. With 3 bases removed from V and 6 bases from J, the gap between germline ends came to 7 bases. The CDR3 sequence is 12 residues long. Germline CDR1 LGHNA, CDR2 YNFKEQ. Here the CDR3 DNA reads TGTGCCAGCAGCCAGTTCGGGGATACGCAGTATTTT. Translating it yields CASSQFGDTQYF.